The TCR beta chain under discussion was sequenced for a study of cytomegalovirus exposure and HLA in healthy donors. General study findings and limits: In an earlier analysis, about 90% or about 30%: the productive usage of most TCR beta V segments. More clonal expansion characterized HLA-associated TCR beta chains than equally common others in a later analysis.

It was with 60 Vbeta and 13 Jbeta primers that the PCR ran. The data were produced by immunoSEQ multiplex PCR, yet TCRdb's version contains in-frame clones alone and is incomplete. The profile shows over 100,000 clones, 60% to 85% of them singletons. Germline V gene lookup returns CDR1 SNHLY and CDR2 FYNNEI. V was clipped by 7 bases and J by 7 bases, with 14 bases between them. The CDR3 runs to 13 residues. As concerns this clone: What it binds is unknown.

The chain carries TRBV2 and TRBJ2-1; D might be TRBD2 (5 bases). The sample taken for sequencing was PBMCs. This clonotype originated in a woman younger than 30 in good health and CMV-seropositive. This CDR3 reads CASNLGVTNEQFF. CDR3 nucleotides: TGTGCCAGCAACTTGGGAGTGACGAATGAGCAGTTCTTC.